A selection of T cell receptor beta chains follows, all from one sample in a study of T cell changes during pregnancy in multiple sclerosis. The assay was immunoSEQ multiplex PCR, and TCRdb's table has in-frame clones only and misses some. The table records more than 35,000 clones, around 91% of them present only once. Sequences were derived from CD4+ T cells from peripheral blood mononuclear cells, sampled in the second trimester of pregnancy. These receptors originate from a female donor with multiple sclerosis, enrolled in a pregnancy study. The conserved cysteine and the conserved F or W are not part of the CDR3 here. Only part of the rows carry a size: once, few, many, or a class if the clone is expanded.

clone_size v_call cdr3_aa
few TRBV4-2 ASSEEGTSYNEQF
. TRBV19 ATTNTGPLSLRDIQY
. TRBV12-5 ASGLDRGIGDQPQH
. TRBV19 ASSRPTRDYGYT
. TRBV6-6 ASSRIAGGSGETQY
. TRBV5-1 ASSLDFRPTGDTEAF
few TRBV9 ASSTLAGHTGELF
. TRBV2 ASKVGGPQETQY
few TRBV4-2 ASSPQGNEKLF
. TRBV7-2 ASSSHRGNTGELF
. TRBV4-3 ASSQAGTGTNYGYT
. TRBV6-1 ASSGGTGRYNEQF
. TRBV5-4 ASSLGPRLDRGSPLH
once TRBV11-2 ASSSVRGQRNEKLF
. TRBV5-1 ASTSDKDTDTQY
. TRBV9 ASSPRTGGPYGYT
. TRBV9 ASSVASGRGETQY
. TRBV15 ATSRHPRGDTQY
. TRBV7-3 ASSLIGGAYEQY
. TRBV5-4 ASSLSRIDEQF
once TRBV6-6 ASSYATGGGQF
. TRBV7-2 ASSLAGTAMNTEAF
. TRBV6-6 ASSYLAGPPTDTQY
once TRBV19 ASSILSAGKEYEQY
. TRBV7-3 ASSLRASGSLDEQF
. TRBV28 ASSWTGGYT
few TRBV14 ASSLQGNTEAF
once TRBV5-1 ASSLGRGREKLF
. TRBV4-2 ASSQEGGNQPQH
once TRBV18 ASSQQAQSNQPQH
. TRBV19 ASSIVGAGETQY
once TRBV5-1 ASSFQGEDGYT
. TRBV28 ASSLGGAVETQY
. TRBV7-9 ASSLVRGGLGTGELF
. TRBV9 ASSVAPSGNTGELF
once TRBV6-5 ASSQSGDYNEQF
. TRBV13 ASSRSGRGSGEQY
. TRBV5-1 ASRFGTSGLTDTQY
once TRBV7-2 ASSLGKRVYTEAF
. TRBV10-3 AISDGKDTDTQY
. TRBV2 ASRPDRGLETQY
. TRBV15 ATSRGTSTDTQY
. TRBV27 ASSLLGASNTGELF
once TRBV6-1 ASSGSRTYEQY
. TRBV7-2 ASSTTSGRPTDTQY
. TRBV30 AWRSWRETIYEQY
. TRBV6-6 ASSLARTYEQY
. TRBV27 ASSLRGAGTDTQY
. TRBV15 ATSRGQGSHYT
. TRBV18 ASSPRSVASYNEQF
. TRBV28 ASSLLTGGVRQPQH
. TRBV19 ASSTRRGMISSYNEQF
. TRBV7-2 ASSSLGRAGNTIY
. TRBV5-6 ASSLLGGTSGSSTDTQY